The 32 T cell receptor beta chains below come from one sample, sequenced in a study of PD-1 blockade in mismatch repair-deficient tumors. Profiling relied on immunoSEQ multiplex PCR, and the TCRdb table lists in-frame clones only, not all of them. The sample has about 130,000 clones; roughly 86% are singletons. The sequencing here drew on peripheral blood, taken 70 to 72 weeks after starting pembrolizumab. Receptors originate from an adult with mismatch repair-deficient cancer.

The V gene is TRBV13, the J gene TRBJ2-7; no reliable D call. Germline V gene lookup returns CDR1 PRHDT and CDR2 FYEKMQ (reference sequence). V gave up 0 bases and J gave up 1 base, with 7 bases separating them. The length of the CDR3 is 14 residues. CDR3 DNA sequence: TGTGCCAGCAGCTTAGGGACGGAATCCTACGAGCAGTACTTC. It translates to CASSLGTESYEQYF.

The rearrangement uses TRBV5-1 and TRBJ2-3; 10 bases align to TRBD2. V shed 0 bases, J shed 0 bases, and the junction held 7 bases outside the gene matches. Germline loops: CDR1 SGHRS, CDR2 YFSETQ. The CDR3 is made up of 18 amino acids. CDR3 in amino acids: CASSLGGLAGASTDTQYF. The CDR3 nucleotides read TGCGCCAGCAGCTTGGGAGGGCTAGCGGGAGCAAGCACAGATACGCAGTATTTT.

The gene calls are TRBV5-6 and TRBJ2-1, with TRBD2 identical over 7 bases. Trimming at V came to 4 bases and at J to 2 bases, leaving 9 bases not matched to a gene. This CDR3 has 16 amino acids. CDR1 is SGHDT, CDR2 YYEEEE, per germline. The CDR3 bases are TGTGCCAGCAGCAGTTACACGGGAGGCACCTACAATGAGCAGTTCTTC. Translation: CASSSYTGGTYNEQFF.

The chain carries TRBV6-4 and TRBJ2-5; either TRBD1 or TRBD2 may supply D (5 bases each). Trimming took 8 bases from V and 2 from J, leaving 12 bases between them. This CDR3 has 13 amino acids. Germline CDR1 is MRHNA and CDR2 is SNTAGT. CDR3 coding DNA: TGTGCCAGCCGGGACCCCGTTCAAGAGACCCAGTACTTC. It specifies CASRDPVQETQYF.

This chain connects TRBV19 to TRBJ2-7; possibly TRBD2 for D (6 bases). The V end lost 5 bases, the J end lost 4 bases, and 15 bases lay between the germline ends. CDR1 is LNHDA, CDR2 SQIVND, per germline (reference sequence). The CDR3 length is 14 residues. CDR3 sequence: CASSFYSEGYEQYF. CDR3 nucleotide sequence: TGTGCCAGTAGTTTTTACTCGGAGGGATACGAGCAGTACTTC.

The chain links TRBV23-1 to TRBJ2-7; the match to TRBD2 covers 9 bases. TRBV23-1 counts as an open reading frame of uncertain function. The ends lost 0 bases at V and 2 bases at J; junction bases unmatched: 26. This CDR3 is built from 23 residues. In DNA form, the CDR3 reads TGCGCCAGCAGTCAATCGCTTCAATTGACTAGCGGAGATACGGTTGATACGACCTACGAGCAGTACTTC. It translates to CASSQSLQLTSGDTVDTTYEQYF.

This chain connects TRBV6-5 to TRBJ2-1, with a weak D call TRBD2 (5 bases). The CDR3 has 15 residues. Germline values: CDR1 MNHEY, CDR2 SVGAGI. The V end was cut by 2 bases, the J end by 8 bases, with 16 bases between. Written as DNA, the CDR3 is TGTGCCAGCAGTTACGGAGCGGAGTTACACGATGAGCAGTTCTTC. This codes for CASSYGAELHDEQFF.

V usage is TRBV27 and J usage is TRBJ1-2, with TRBD1 matching 12 bases. Looked up from germline, CDR1 is MNHEY and CDR2 is SMNVEV (reference sequence). V trimming: 7 bases; J trimming: 8 bases; junction bases outside the gene matches: 5. The CDR3 has 13 residues. CDR3 amino acids: CASKGTGGRGYTF. CDR3 nucleotide sequence: TGTGCCAGCAAAGGGACAGGGGGCCGAGGCTACACCTTC.

V and J are TRBV19 and TRBJ2-5; TRBD1 matches at 10 bases. Germline assignment: CDR1 LNHDA and CDR2 SQIVND (reference sequence). After removal of 5 bases from V and 5 bases from J, the junction contained 8 bases not matched to a gene. The CDR3 runs 15 residues. Here the CDR3 reads CASSSRDRGAETQYF. CDR3 nucleotide sequence: TGTGCCAGTAGTTCCCGGGACAGGGGAGCGGAGACCCAGTACTTC.

The V call is TRBV19, the J call TRBJ2-2; no definite D call. Germline CDR1 LNHDA, CDR2 SQIVND (reference sequence). The V and J ends lost 6 bases and 7 bases respectively, with 9 bases between them. There are 12 residues in the CDR3. The DNA for the CDR3 is TGTGCCAGTAGGCTGACTGACGGGGAGCTGTTTTTT. It codes for CASRLTDGELFF.

This clone has only a few counts. The chain has TRBV21-1 and TRBJ1-1; the table names TRBD1, a call not compared with the DNA. TRBV21-1 is a pseudogene locus. The CDR3 runs 16 residues. The CDR3 coding sequence is TGTGCCAGCAGCTCCCGCGAGGACAGGAGGGGCACTGAAGCTTTCTTT. It codes for CASSSREDRRGTEAFF.

J is TRBJ2-1 and V is TRBV2, with D perhaps TRBD1 (5 bases). Trimming took 6 bases from V and 8 from J, leaving 8 bases between them. The CDR3 has 11 amino acids. Germline CDR1 and CDR2: SNHLY and FYNNEI. DNA of the CDR3: TGTGCCAGCAGCCCAGGGTATGAGCAGTTCTTC. This codes for CASSPGYEQFF.

V and J are TRBV5-1 and TRBJ1-1; 8 nucleotides match TRBD1. The junction had 9 bases not matched to a gene; V was cut back by 4 bases and J by 4 bases. Germline CDR1 and CDR2: SGHRS and YFSETQ. The CDR3 loop spans 15 amino acids. CDR3 in amino acids: CASSLRTGFSTEAFF. The CDR3 region has the DNA TGCGCCAGCAGCCTTAGGACAGGGTTTAGCACTGAAGCTTTCTTT.

This chain connects TRBV10-2 to TRBJ2-1; 12 bases are a match to TRBD2. V shed 4 bases and J 6 bases; nucleotides not matched to a gene: 4. The length of the CDR3 is 15 residues. CDR1 and CDR2 (germline): WSHSY, SAAADI. In nucleotides, the CDR3 is TGCGCCAGCAGTGGACTAGCGGGAGTTTCCAATGAGCAGTTCTTC. Residues: CASSGLAGVSNEQFF.

This chain links TRBV2 with TRBJ2-2; 7 bases agree with TRBD2. Germline values: CDR1 SNHLY, CDR2 FYNNEI. J was trimmed by 1 base and V by 6 bases; bases with no gene match: 8. The length of the CDR3 is 16 residues. As DNA, the CDR3 is TGTGCCAGCAGAGACCTTTCTAGCGGGAACACCGGGGAGCTGTTTTTT. As protein: CASRDLSSGNTGELFF.

V and J are TRBV13 and TRBJ2-1; 8 nucleotides align to TRBD2. The CDR3 extends over 16 amino acids. J was trimmed by 5 bases and V by 3 bases; bases with no gene match: 9. Germline V gives CDR1 PRHDT, CDR2 FYEKMQ (reference sequence). This CDR3 is CASSFPSGLENNEQFF. Here the CDR3 DNA reads TGTGCCAGCAGCTTCCCCTCGGGACTAGAAAACAATGAGCAGTTCTTC.

The chain uses TRBV6-6 and TRBJ1-2, with D unresolved. V was cut by 6 bases and J by 7 bases, with 12 bases left in between. There are 12 residues in the CDR3. Germline lookup yields CDR1 MNHNY and CDR2 SVGAGI (reference sequence). This CDR3 reads CASRDDPVGYTF. CDR3 nucleotides: TGTGCCAGCAGAGACGACCCAGTTGGCTACACCTTC.

The rearrangement joins TRBV2 to TRBJ2-7; TRBD2 agrees at 7 bases. Trimming at V came to 6 bases and at J to 1 base, leaving 6 bases not matched to a gene. The germline gives CDR1 SNHLY, CDR2 FYNNEI. The CDR3 is 14 amino acids. The CDR3 DNA is TGTGCCAGCAGCGAACCGGGACTATCCTACGAGCAGTACTTC. Translation: CASSEPGLSYEQYF.

The chain carries TRBV19 and TRBJ2-1, with 10 bases lining up with TRBD2. V lost 4 bases to trimming and J lost 3 bases; unmatched junction nucleotides: 3. CDR3 size: 15 residues. CDR1 is LNHDA and CDR2 is SQIVND in the germline V gene (reference sequence). The CDR3 DNA is TGTGCCAGTAGTACTAGCGGGAGTCTCTACAATGAGCAGTTCTTC. This sequence encodes CASSTSGSLYNEQFF.

The chain combines TRBV19 with TRBJ1-5; D might be TRBD1 (5 bases). V lost 7 bases to trimming and J lost 2 bases, with 12 bases between them. The CDR3 is made up of 14 amino acids. Germline-derived CDR1 and CDR2 are LNHDA and SQIVND (reference sequence). CDR3 DNA: TGTGCCAGTAAAGAGGGGCAGGGCAATCAGCCCCAGCATTTT. Amino acid sequence: CASKEGQGNQPQHF.

This sequence joins TRBV18 and TRBJ2-5; 9 bases are a match to TRBD2. Germline lookup yields CDR1 KGHSH and CDR2 LQKENI. This CDR3 comprises 14 residues. Trimming removed 5 bases from V and 3 bases from J; junction bases left unmatched: 4. The CDR3 DNA sequence: TGTGCCAGCTCAGAGACTAGCGGAAAAGAGACCCAGTACTTC. This translates into CASSETSGKETQYF. The variable domain in full, with the rest retrieved from reference TRBV18 and TRBJ2-5, is NAGVMQNPRHLVRRRGQEARLRCSPMKGHSHVYWYRQLPEEGLKFMVYLQKENIIDESGMPKERFSAEFPKEGPSILRIQQVVRGDSAAYFCASSETSGKETQYFGPGTRLLVL.

The chain employs TRBV11-2 and TRBJ2-1, with 9 positions matching TRBD2. Germline CDR1 and CDR2: SGHAT and FQNNGV. The CDR3 sequence is 15 residues long. Trimming cost V 2 bases and J 6 bases; bases outside gene matches: 5. CDR3 amino acids: CASSLKGLAGNEQFF. As DNA, the CDR3 is TGTGCCAGCAGCTTAAAGGGACTAGCAGGCAATGAGCAGTTCTTC. Based on the CDR3 plus reference TRBV11-2 and TRBJ2-1, the full variable domain is EAGVAQSPRYKIIEKRQSVAFWCNPISGHATLYWYQQILGQGPKLLIQFQNNGVVDDSQLPKDRFSAERLKGVDSTLKIQPAKLEDSAVYLCASSLKGLAGNEQFFGPGTRLTVL.

V gene TRBV5-4 combines with J gene TRBJ1-2; possible D gene TRBD1, 6 bases. This CDR3 has 16 residues. V was trimmed by 4 bases and J by 0 bases, leaving 16 bases between them. Germline V gene sequence: CDR1 SGHNT, CDR2 YYREEE (reference sequence). The CDR3 DNA reads as TGTGCCAGCAGCCCCGGGGGCAGGAGGGCTAACTATGGCTACACCTTC. Translating it yields CASSPGGRRANYGYTF. Together with reference TRBV5-4 and TRBJ1-2, the CDR3 gives the full variable domain: ETGVTQSPTHLIKTRGQQVTLRCSSQSGHNTVSWYQQALGQGPQFIFQYYREEENGRGNFPPRFSGLQFPNYSSELNVNALELDDSALYLCASSPGGRRANYGYTFGSGTRLTVV.

A remark on this clone: The same CDR3 arises from other DNA sequences in this sample as well. This rearrangement joins TRBV7-9 to TRBJ2-1; D is unresolved. The CDR3 is 12 residues long. CDR1 and CDR2 (germline): SEHNR, FQNEAQ (reference sequence). The V gene lost 3 bases and the J gene lost 4 bases, with 4 bases spanning the gap. The CDR3 coding sequence is TGTGCCAGCAGCTTGGGTTACAATGAGCAGTTCTTC. Its translation is CASSLGYNEQFF. Full variable domain (rest looked up from reference TRBV7-9 and TRBJ2-1): DTGVSQNPRHKITKRGQNVTFRCDPISEHNRLYWYRQTLGQGPEFLTYFQNEAQLEKSRLLSDRFSAERPKGSFSTLEIQRTEQGDSAMYLCASSLGYNEQFFGPGTRLTVL.

The V and J genes are TRBV6-1 and TRBJ1-2; 7 bases line up with TRBD1. Germline CDR1 MNHNS, CDR2 SASEGT. The ends lost 7 bases at V and 1 base at J; junction bases unmatched: 9. The CDR3 has 15 residues. The chain's CDR3 is CASNQGGGLNYGYTF. The CDR3, as DNA: TGTGCCAGCAATCAGGGGGGGGGCCTTAACTATGGCTACACCTTC.

CDR3 sequence reads: CASRGTGSYEQYF. The CDR3 region has the DNA TGTGCCAGCAGGGGGACAGGTAGCTACGAGCAGTACTTC. The chain combines TRBV27 with TRBJ2-7, with 8 positions matching TRBD1. The trim removed 6 bases at V and 3 bases at J, leaving 4 bases unmatched. Germline values: CDR1 MNHEY, CDR2 SMNVEV (reference sequence). There are 13 residues in the CDR3.

V is TRBV6-5 and J is TRBJ2-1; D is possibly TRBD2 (5 bases). This CDR3 region has 13 residues. The V gene's germline CDR1 is MNHEY and CDR2 SVGAGI. Between the trimmed V and J ends, which lost 5 bases and 4 bases, there was a span of 9 bases. The chain's CDR3 is CASSLGLYNEQFF. In nucleotides, the CDR3 is TGTGCCAGCAGTCTAGGACTGTACAATGAGCAGTTCTTC.

The J gene is TRBJ2-7, the V gene TRBV5-1; the D gene is possibly TRBD2 (6 bases). The CDR3 is 14 amino acids. V lost 0 bases and J lost 3, with 10 bases in between. Germline CDR1 SGHRS, CDR2 YFSETQ. The CDR3 DNA sequence: TGCGCCAGCAGCTTGGGGCTAGCGAACTACGAGCAGTACTTC. Protein: CASSLGLANYEQYF. The whole variable domain, remainder taken from reference TRBV5-1 and TRBJ2-7, is KAGVTQTPRYLIKTRGQQVTLSCSPISGHRSVSWYQQTPGQGLQFLFEYFSETQRNKGNFPGRFSGRQFSNSRSEMNVSTLELGDSALYLCASSLGLANYEQYFGPGTRLTVT.

This clone was counted once. The chain uses TRBV4-3 and TRBJ2-2; TRBD2 aligns across 10 bases. The germline gives CDR1 LGHNA, CDR2 YSLEER. The junction had 9 bases not matched to a gene; V was cut back by 4 bases and J by 7 bases. The CDR3 length is 16 residues. The CDR3 sequence is CASSLRLAGGRGELFF. CDR3 bases: TGCGCCAGCAGCCTAAGACTAGCGGGCGGCCGCGGGGAGCTGTTTTTT.

This chain joins TRBV4-1 and TRBJ2-7, with 7 bases matching TRBD2. V lost 0 bases and J lost 3; bases outside the gene matches: 2. Looked up from germline, CDR1 is MGHRA and CDR2 is YSYEKL. This CDR3 has 14 amino acids. CDR3 amino acids: CASSQDSSGYEQYF. CDR3 coding DNA: TGCGCCAGCAGCCAAGATTCTAGCGGCTACGAGCAGTACTTC.

V is TRBV28 and J is TRBJ1-3; the D is unclear. Trimming left V 1 base short and J 4 bases short, with 11 bases between. CDR1 and CDR2 (germline): MDHEN, SYDVKM. The length of the CDR3 is 15 residues. Here the CDR3 DNA reads TGTGCCAGCAGTTTATTCCGGGCGGCAGGAAACACCATATATTTT. Amino acids: CASSLFRAAGNTIYF.

The chain is built from TRBV27 and TRBJ2-3, with D maybe TRBD2 (6 bases). CDR1 and CDR2 from the germline V gene are MNHEY and SMNVEV (reference sequence). The CDR3 spans 14 residues. Deletions cut 2 bases from V and 5 bases from J, with 11 bases between. The CDR3 nucleotides read TGTGCCAGCAGTTTAGCCGGGGGTGTAGATACGCAGTATTTT. This sequence encodes CASSLAGGVDTQYF.